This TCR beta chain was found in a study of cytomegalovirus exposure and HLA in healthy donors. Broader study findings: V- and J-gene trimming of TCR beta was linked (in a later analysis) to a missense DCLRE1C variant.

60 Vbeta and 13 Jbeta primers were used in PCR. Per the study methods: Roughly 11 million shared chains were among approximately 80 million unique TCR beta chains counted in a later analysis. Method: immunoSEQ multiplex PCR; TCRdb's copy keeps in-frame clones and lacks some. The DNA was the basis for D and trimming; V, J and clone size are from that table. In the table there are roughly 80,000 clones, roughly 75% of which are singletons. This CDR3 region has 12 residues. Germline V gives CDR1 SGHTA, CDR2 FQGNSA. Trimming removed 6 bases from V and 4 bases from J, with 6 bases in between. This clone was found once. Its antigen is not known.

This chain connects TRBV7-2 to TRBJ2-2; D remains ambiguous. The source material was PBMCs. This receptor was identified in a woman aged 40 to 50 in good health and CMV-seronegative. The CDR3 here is CASSRSTGELFF. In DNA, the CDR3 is TGTGCCAGCAGTCGGAGCACCGGGGAGCTGTTTTTT.